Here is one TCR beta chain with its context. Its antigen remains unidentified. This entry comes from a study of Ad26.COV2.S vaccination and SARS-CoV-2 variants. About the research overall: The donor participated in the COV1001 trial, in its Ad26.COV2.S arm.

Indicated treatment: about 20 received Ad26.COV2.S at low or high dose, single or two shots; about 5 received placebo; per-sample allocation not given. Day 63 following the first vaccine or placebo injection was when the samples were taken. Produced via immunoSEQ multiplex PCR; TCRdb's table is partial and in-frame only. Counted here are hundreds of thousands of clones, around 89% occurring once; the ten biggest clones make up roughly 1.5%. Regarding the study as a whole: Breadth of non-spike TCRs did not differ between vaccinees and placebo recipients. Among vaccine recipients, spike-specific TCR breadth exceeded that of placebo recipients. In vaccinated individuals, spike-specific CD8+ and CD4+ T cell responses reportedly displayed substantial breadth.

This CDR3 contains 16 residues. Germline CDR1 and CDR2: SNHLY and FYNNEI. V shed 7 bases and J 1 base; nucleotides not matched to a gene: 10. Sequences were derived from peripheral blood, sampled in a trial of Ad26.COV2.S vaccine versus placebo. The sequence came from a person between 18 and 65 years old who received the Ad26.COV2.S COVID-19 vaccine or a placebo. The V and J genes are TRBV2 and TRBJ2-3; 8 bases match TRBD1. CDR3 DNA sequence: TGTGCCAGCAAAGAGGGATACAGGGGGGGCACAGATACGCAGTATTTT. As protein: CASKEGYRGGTDTQYF.